This passage covers 15 T cell receptor beta chains from one sample sequenced in a study of T cells after yellow fever vaccination. Via MiXCR, TCRdb re-called the 5' RACE reads, giving one row per CDR3 protein. The sample carries about 160,000 distinct CDR3 sequences, 6% to 7.5% recorded once. Source: CD4+ T cells sorted from PBMCs, taken 5 to 6 days after the first yellow fever vaccination. These receptors all come from a man aged 18 to 30 who received the YFV17D yellow fever vaccine.

This clonotype was seen a few times. The V and J genes are TRBV7-6 and TRBJ1-4; 9 bases agree with TRBD1. There are 14 residues in the CDR3. Germline V gene lookup returns CDR1 SGHVS and CDR2 FNYEAQ. J was trimmed by 11 bases and V by 6 bases; bases with no gene match: 10. The CDR3 DNA follows: TGTGCCAGCAGTCGACAGGGGGTTCGAGCGAAACTGTTTTTT. This translates into CASSRQGVRAKLFF.

This clonotype has ten or more counts. The chain joins TRBV2 to TRBJ2-3; tentative D call: TRBD2 (5 bases). The germline V gene encodes CDR1 SNHLY and CDR2 FYNNEI. The CDR3 has 13 amino acids. With 10 bases removed from V and 2 bases from J, the gap between germline ends came to 13 bases. Here the CDR3 reads CAIAAEYTDTQYF. The DNA of the CDR3 is TGTGCCATCGCAGCGGAGTACACAGATACGCAGTATTTT.

This clonotype was seen only a few times. The chain employs TRBV18 and TRBJ2-3; 7 positions match TRBD1. Germline V gives CDR1 KGHSH, CDR2 LQKENI. The J segment lost 1 base and the V segment lost 3 bases, leaving 4 bases of the junction unmatched. The CDR3 is 15 residues long. This CDR3 reads CASSPGDSRTDTQYF. The CDR3 DNA is TGTGCCAGCTCACCCGGGGACAGCCGCACAGATACGCAGTATTTT.

This clonotype appeared many times. The chain has TRBV20-1 and TRBJ1-2; D gene uncertain. Germline V lookup: CDR1 DFQATT, CDR2 SNEGSKA (reference sequence). The germline V and J ends were trimmed by 0 bases and 8 bases, with 10 bases remaining between them. There are 12 residues in the CDR3. CDR3 DNA: TGCAGTGCTAGAGATCGAACGCGCGGCTACACCTTC. This encodes CSARDRTRGYTF.

This clonotype was counted at least ten times. The rearrangement links TRBV12-3 or TRBV12-4 to TRBJ2-7, with D unresolved. This CDR3 is 12 amino acids long. Trimming left V 5 bases short and J 1 base short, with 6 bases between. The CDR3 DNA follows: TGTGCCAGCAGTCTCCGTTCCTACGAGCAGTACTTC. Its translation: CASSLRSYEQYF.

In its sample, this clonotype was seen many times. J is TRBJ2-4 and V is TRBV4-3; 11 nucleotides line up with TRBD1. Germline loops: CDR1 LGHNA, CDR2 YSLEER. Trimming took 1 base from V and 2 from J; bases not matched to a gene: 7. This CDR3 region has 18 residues. The chain's CDR3 is CASSQARTGGWSKNIQYF. The CDR3 DNA reads TGCGCCAGCAGCCAAGCCCGGACAGGGGGCTGGTCCAAAAACATTCAGTACTTC.

The sample holds many counts of this clonotype. The V call is TRBV14, the J call TRBJ1-1; tentative D call: TRBD1 (5 bases). Looked up from germline, CDR1 is SGHDN and CDR2 is FVKESK. There are 14 residues in the CDR3. V was clipped by 5 bases and J by 6 bases, with 16 bases between them. CDR3 region: CASSFRGGSAEAFF. For the CDR3, the DNA is TGTGCCAGCAGCTTTCGGGGGGGTTCCGCTGAAGCTTTCTTT.

This clonotype was counted between two and nine times. V is TRBV6-5 and J is TRBJ2-7; 9 nucleotides line up with TRBD2. The CDR3 sequence is 14 residues long. Germline CDR1 is MNHEY and CDR2 is SVGAGI. The junction had 8 bases not matched to a gene; V was cut back by 5 bases and J by 6 bases. CDR3 residues: CASSNRGLAGEQYV. In nucleotides, the CDR3 is TGTGCCAGCAGTAACCGGGGACTAGCAGGCGAGCAGTACGTC.

The table lists this clonotype with a few counts. The V call is TRBV7-2, the J call TRBJ2-2, with D possibly matching TRBD2 (5 bases). With 1 base removed from V and 4 bases from J, the gap between germline ends came to 13 bases. Germline V gene sequence: CDR1 SGHTA, CDR2 FQGNSA. The CDR3 contains 16 residues. DNA of the CDR3: TGTGCCAGCAGCTTAGAAGGCGGACTTCCCACCGGGGAGCTGTTTTTT. This translates into CASSLEGGLPTGELFF.

In this sample, this clonotype turned up many times. V usage is TRBV10-3 and J usage is TRBJ2-5; 7 positions agree with TRBD2. CDR1 ENHRY and CDR2 SYGVKD come from the germline V gene. There are 14 residues in the CDR3. V was clipped by 10 bases and J by 4 bases; unmatched bases: 12. CDR3 coding DNA: TGTGCCACCGGGGGGTTTGAAGTAAGAGAGACCCAGTACTTC. Its translation is CATGGFEVRETQYF.

This clonotype was observed a few times. The chain joins TRBV5-6 to TRBJ1-6, with 7 bases lining up with TRBD1. The germline CDR1 and CDR2 sequences are SGHDT and YYEEEE. The CDR3 is 15 residues long. V lost 7 bases, J lost 4 bases, and 8 bases stayed unmatched. Here the CDR3 DNA reads TGTGCCAGCGGTCGGGACAGCCGATATAATTCACCCCTCCACTTT. Amino acid sequence: CASGRDSRYNSPLHF.

The rearrangement joins TRBV6-1 to TRBJ2-7, with D tentatively TRBD2 (6 bases). Germline V gene data show CDR1 as MNHNS and CDR2 as SASEGT. Trimming took off 8 bases at V and 4 bases at J, with 18 bases between the two ends. There are 14 residues in the CDR3. Here the CDR3 DNA reads TGTGCCAGCCGCCGCGGGGTGGGAGTTTACGAGCAGTACGTC. Translated: CASRRGVGVYEQYV.

This clonotype was seen repeatedly, ten times or more. The V call is TRBV7-2, the J call TRBJ2-7; TRBD1 or TRBD2 may be the D gene (6 bases each). The CDR3 is made up of 14 amino acids. CDR1 is SGHTA, CDR2 FQGNSA, per germline. Trimming left V 1 base short and J 4 bases short, with 11 bases between. As DNA, the CDR3 is TGTGCCAGCAGCTTAGAGAAGGGGGGTTACGAGCAGTACGTC. It yields the protein CASSLEKGGYEQYV.

The chain couples TRBV5-4 to TRBJ2-3; 8 bases align to TRBD2. Per germline, CDR1 SGHNT and CDR2 YYREEE (reference sequence). V lost 5 bases to trimming and J lost 3 bases; unmatched junction nucleotides: 11. CDR3 length: 16 amino acids. This CDR3 reads CASRPGGPSTTDTQYF. The DNA of the CDR3 is TGTGCCAGCAGGCCGGGGGGGCCAAGTACGACAGATACGCAGTATTTT.

This clonotype has just a few counts. The chain uses TRBV5-1 and TRBJ1-4, with unresolved D. The V end was cut by 5 bases, the J end by 8 bases, with 7 bases between. CDR1 and CDR2 from the germline V gene are SGHRS and YFSETQ. The length of the CDR3 is 11 residues. The CDR3 region is CASRSQEKLFF. The CDR3 DNA follows: TGCGCCAGCAGATCACAAGAAAAACTGTTTTTT.